Presented here are 23 T cell receptor beta chains from one specimen sequenced in a study of blood T cell repertoires in COVID-19. Sequenced by immunoSEQ multiplex PCR; TCRdb stores in-frame clones only, minus some. The table includes 160,000 or so clones, about four fifths detected once. The sample taken for sequencing was peripheral blood. The receptors here all came from a woman in her fifties or sixties with COVID-19, enrolled during active disease.

The chain employs TRBV28 and TRBJ1-5; possible D gene TRBD1, 5 bases. CDR1 and CDR2 from the germline V gene are MDHEN and SYDVKM. Trimming shortened V by 9 bases and J by 6 bases, and 9 bases separated the two germline ends. The CDR3 contains 11 residues. The CDR3 DNA reads as TGTGCCAGTGCGGGGCGTCAGCCCCAGCATTTT. Residues: CASAGRQPQHF.

This clone turned up a few times. V usage is TRBV28 and J usage is TRBJ2-1; 10 bases map to TRBD2. The ends lost 6 bases at V and 14 bases at J; junction bases unmatched: 13. Germline V gene lookup returns CDR1 MDHEN and CDR2 SYDVKM. The CDR3 is 14 amino acids. The CDR3 region is CASRGHSGGAREFF. In DNA, the CDR3 is TGTGCCAGCAGGGGGCACAGCGGGGGGGCGAGGGAGTTCTTC. Full variable domain (outside the CDR3, taken from reference TRBV28 and TRBJ2-1): DVKVTQSSRYLVKRTGEKVFLECVQDMDHENMFWYRQDPGLGLRLIYFSYDVKMKEKGDIPEGYSVSREKKERFSLILESASTNQTSMYLCASRGHSGGAREFFGPGTRLTVL.

The chain joins TRBV11-1 to TRBJ2-3, with D unclear. The CDR3 length is 14 residues. Trimming removed 1 base at V and 0 bases at J, with 5 bases between. Germline CDR1 reads SGHAT; CDR2 reads FQDESV (reference sequence). The CDR3 coding sequence is TGTGCCAGCAGCTTAGTACAAAGCACAGATACGCAGTATTTT. Amino acid sequence: CASSLVQSTDTQYF.

In its sample, this clone was seen once. V is TRBV4-3 and J is TRBJ2-3, with 10 bases lining up with TRBD2. This CDR3 comprises 19 residues. In germline, CDR1 is LGHNA, CDR2 YSLEER. V lost 0 bases and J lost 4; bases outside the gene matches: 13. In DNA form, the CDR3 reads TGCGCCAGCAGCCAAGATTGGGGAGCTACTAGCGGGATCGCAGATACGCAGTATTTT. This translates into CASSQDWGATSGIADTQYF.

The chain links TRBV10-3 to TRBJ1-5; the D gene is possibly TRBD1 (6 bases). V was shortened by 6 bases and J by 2 bases, with 11 bases between the two germline ends. The CDR3 runs 14 residues. CDR1 is ENHRY, CDR2 SYGVKD, per germline. CDR3 DNA: TGTGCCATCAGACAGGGATTGGGCAATCAGCCCCAGCATTTT. This gives the protein CAIRQGLGNQPQHF.

The rearrangement links TRBV3-1 (or the pseudogene TRBV3-2) to TRBJ2-1; 8 bases line up with TRBD2. The germline gives CDR1 LGHDT, CDR2 YNNKEL (reference sequence). V lost 8 bases to trimming and J lost 7 bases; unmatched junction nucleotides: 16. The CDR3 contains 16 residues. CDR3 DNA sequence: TGTGCCAGCCGTTCGGGTCGACGGGGGGGCTTTAATGAGCAGTTCTTC. The encoded protein is CASRSGRRGGFNEQFF.

This chain uses TRBV29-1 with TRBJ2-1; TRBD2 agrees at 15 bases. Germline CDR1 reads SQVTM; CDR2 reads ANQGSEA. The CDR3 is 13 amino acids. The ends lost 7 bases at V and 9 bases at J; junction bases unmatched: 4. This CDR3 is CSGGLAGGREQFF. The DNA for the CDR3 is TGCAGCGGGGGACTAGCGGGAGGTCGTGAGCAGTTCTTC.

The V gene is TRBV19, the J gene TRBJ2-1; 12 bases are a match to TRBD2. The CDR3 is 15 amino acids. Germline CDR1 and CDR2: LNHDA and SQIVND (reference sequence). Trimming removed 3 bases from V and 6 bases from J; junction bases left unmatched: 3. CDR3 bases: TGTGCCAGTAGTATCCCTAGCGGGGGGGCCAATGAGCAGTTCTTC. This sequence encodes CASSIPSGGANEQFF. Using reference TRBV19 and TRBJ2-1 for the parts outside the CDR3, the full variable domain is DGGITQSPKYLFRKEGQNVTLSCEQNLNHDAMYWYRQDPGQGLRLIYYSQIVNDFQKGDIAEGYSVSREKKESFPLTVTSAQKNPTAFYLCASSIPSGGANEQFFGPGTRLTVL.

The rearrangement uses TRBV15 and TRBJ2-3; perhaps TRBD2 as D (6 bases). The CDR3 loop spans 14 amino acids. Germline lookup yields CDR1 LNHNV and CDR2 YYDKDF (reference sequence). The V and J ends lost 5 bases and 6 bases respectively, with 15 bases between them. The CDR3: CATSARTSSDTQYF. DNA for the CDR3: TGTGCCACCAGCGCGCGAACTAGCTCGGATACGCAGTATTTT.

V and J are TRBV19 and TRBJ2-3; 8 nucleotides align to TRBD1. The CDR3 is 14 amino acids. CDR1 is LNHDA, CDR2 SQIVND, per germline (reference sequence). J was trimmed by 3 bases and V by 2 bases; bases with no gene match: 1. The CDR3 loop reads CASSIQGATDTQYF. The CDR3 DNA follows: TGTGCCAGTAGTATACAGGGGGCAACAGATACGCAGTATTTT. The full variable domain, in which reference TRBV19 and TRBJ2-3 provide the parts outside the CDR3, is DGGITQSPKYLFRKEGQNVTLSCEQNLNHDAMYWYRQDPGQGLRLIYYSQIVNDFQKGDIAEGYSVSREKKESFPLTVTSAQKNPTAFYLCASSIQGATDTQYFGPGTRLTVL.

The chain joins TRBV5-1 to TRBJ2-1; D is unclear. The V and J ends lost 4 bases and 6 bases respectively, with 17 bases between them. This CDR3 comprises 15 residues. From germline, CDR1 is SGHRS and CDR2 YFSETQ. CDR3 residues: CASSVANPTGNEQFF. The CDR3 DNA follows: TGCGCCAGCAGCGTCGCTAACCCTACGGGCAATGAGCAGTTCTTC.

The chain uses TRBV7-9 and TRBJ2-3; TRBD1 matches at 9 bases. CDR3 size: 15 residues. Germline loops: CDR1 SEHNR, CDR2 FQNEAQ (reference sequence). Trimming took 5 bases from V and 3 from J; bases not matched to a gene: 6. CDR3: CASSPRDRVTDTQYF. In DNA form, the CDR3 reads TGTGCCAGCAGCCCCAGGGACAGGGTGACAGATACGCAGTATTTT.

The chain links TRBV27 to TRBJ2-1; 9 bases line up with TRBD2. The CDR3 has 15 amino acids. Trimming took 7 bases from V and 0 from J; bases not matched to a gene: 4. CDR1 is MNHEY and CDR2 is SMNVEV in the germline V gene (reference sequence). This chain's CDR3 is CASKSGRSSYNEQFF. The DNA for the CDR3 is TGTGCCAGCAAGAGCGGGAGGAGCTCCTACAATGAGCAGTTCTTC.

The V call is TRBV28, the J call TRBJ1-5; unclear D gene. Trimming pared 5 bases from V and 7 bases from J, leaving 12 bases between. Per the germline V gene, CDR1 is MDHEN and CDR2 is SYDVKM. This CDR3 is 13 amino acids long. Here the CDR3 reads CASSDMGEQPQHF. The CDR3 nucleotides are TGTGCCAGCAGTGATATGGGCGAACAGCCCCAGCATTTT.

In its sample, this clone was seen once. The V gene is TRBV5-5, the J gene TRBJ2-7, with a possible D match to TRBD1 (6 bases). This CDR3 is built from 15 residues. Per the germline V gene, CDR1 is SGHKS and CDR2 is YYEKEE (reference sequence). V lost 0 bases and J lost 1, with 11 bases in between. The CDR3 loop reads CASSLAWTASYEQYV. The CDR3 DNA is TGTGCCAGCAGCTTGGCTTGGACAGCTTCCTACGAGCAGTACGTC.

This clone appeared a single time. The chain uses TRBV7-9 and TRBJ1-2, with a possible D match to TRBD1 (6 bases). V was cut by 1 base and J by 3 bases, with 9 bases left in between. Germline-derived CDR1 and CDR2 are SEHNR and FQNEAQ (reference sequence). The CDR3 loop spans 14 amino acids. CDR3 sequence reads: CASSLGAGDYGYTF. The CDR3 DNA reads TGTGCCAGCAGCTTAGGGGCAGGGGACTATGGCTACACCTTC.

The chain uses TRBV20-1 and TRBJ1-5; D is perhaps TRBD1 (5 bases). Germline-derived CDR1 and CDR2 are DFQATT and SNEGSKA (reference sequence). The CDR3 covers 10 residues. Written as DNA, the CDR3 is TGCAGAGTAGGGGTTCAGCCCCAGCATTTT. Residues: CRVGVQPQHF.

This chain uses TRBV24-1 with TRBJ2-2, with 7 bases that match TRBD1. With 3 bases clipped from V and 2 bases from J, the junction kept 5 bases outside the gene matches. CDR3 length: 16 amino acids. The germline V gene encodes CDR1 KGHDR and CDR2 SFDVKD. As DNA, the CDR3 is TGTGCCACCAGTGATGCCGGGACAGAAAACACCGGGGAGCTGTTTTTT. Its translation is CATSDAGTENTGELFF.

This clone was found a few times. The chain uses TRBV7-9 and TRBJ1-1; TRBD1 matches 7 bases. Germline CDR1 reads SEHNR; CDR2 reads FQNEAQ (reference sequence). The CDR3 consists of 16 residues. The V gene end was trimmed by 5 bases and the J gene end by 4 bases; junction bases not matched to a gene: 13. CDR3 amino acids: CASSADRVGRGTEAFF. CDR3 in DNA: TGTGCCAGCAGCGCCGACAGGGTTGGTCGTGGCACTGAAGCTTTCTTT.

This CDR3 reads CASSPLRGASGRSSYNEQFF. The DNA of the CDR3 is TGTGCCAGTAGTCCCCTGAGGGGGGCCAGCGGGAGGAGCTCCTACAATGAGCAGTTCTTC. The rearrangement links TRBV19 to TRBJ2-1; TRBD2 aligns across 9 bases. V trimming: 5 bases; J trimming: 0 bases; junction bases outside the gene matches: 17. CDR1 and CDR2 (germline): LNHDA, SQIVND (reference sequence). This CDR3 has 20 residues. Full variable domain (outside the CDR3, taken from reference TRBV19 and TRBJ2-1): DGGITQSPKYLFRKEGQNVTLSCEQNLNHDAMYWYRQDPGQGLRLIYYSQIVNDFQKGDIAEGYSVSREKKESFPLTVTSAQKNPTAFYLCASSPLRGASGRSSYNEQFFGPGTRLTVL.

V gene TRBV5-8 combines with J gene TRBJ1-5, with D possibly TRBD1 on 5 matching bases. The V end was cut by 2 bases, the J end by 0 bases, with 12 bases between. The CDR3 has 16 residues. CDR1 is SGHTS and CDR2 is YDEGEE in the germline V gene. This chain's CDR3 is CASSLGGTRSNQPQHF. The CDR3 bases are TGTGCCAGCAGCTTAGGAGGGACTCGTAGCAATCAGCCCCAGCATTTT.

The DNA for the CDR3 is TGTGCCAGCAGCTACGGGGGGGAGACCCAGTACTTC. Its translation: CASSYGGETQYF. This chain joins TRBV7-3 and TRBJ2-5; 7 nucleotides agree with TRBD2. The CDR3 runs to 12 residues. Trimming at V came to 4 bases and at J to 5 bases, leaving 1 base not matched to a gene. Germline values: CDR1 SGHTA, CDR2 FQGTGA.

The chain links TRBV3-1 (or the pseudogene TRBV3-2) to TRBJ1-6; maybe TRBD1 (5 bases). The CDR3 sequence is 14 residues long. V lost 7 bases to trimming and J lost 10 bases, with 17 bases between them. Germline V gene sequence: CDR1 LGHDT, CDR2 YNNKEL (reference sequence). Written as DNA, the CDR3 is TGTGCCAGCACCCCAGGGCAGCTGAGCTCACCCCTCCACTTT. The encoded protein is CASTPGQLSSPLHF.